The entry below gives a single T cell receptor beta chain sequence along with its context. Its antigen is currently unknown. V trimming: 6 bases; J trimming: 3 bases; junction bases outside the gene matches: 19. The germline V gene encodes CDR1 MDHEN and CDR2 SYDVKM. This CDR3 contains 19 residues. These data belong to a study of radiotherapy plus CTLA-4 blockade in lung cancer. The wider study: Objective responses arose in over 15% of patients, and 31% experienced disease control. The study, taken as a whole, reports: Reports state that early shifts in blood T cell clones, with interferon-beta, best predicted response.

Libraries were prepared by immunoSEQ multiplex PCR; TCRdb keeps only in-frame clonotypes and omits some of them. The sample lists roughly 120,000 clones, about 77% occurring once. The receptor was derived from a human donor with non-small cell lung cancer who had a partial response to radiotherapy plus ipilimumab. The chain uses TRBV28 and TRBJ1-1; 10 bases match TRBD1. Sample: peripheral blood, taken from a patient treated with radiotherapy plus ipilimumab. The chain's CDR3 is CASSSRPGQGLGVYTEAFF. As DNA, the CDR3 is TGTGCCAGCAGCTCGAGGCCGGGACAGGGGCTAGGTGTCTACACTGAAGCTTTCTTT.